This TCR beta chain was observed in a study of blood T cell repertoires in COVID-19. Each participant's cohort was designated according to participant-reported clinical history. This clone was recorded a few times. The CDR3 contains 15 residues. Germline CDR1 reads MNHEY; CDR2 reads SMNVEV (reference sequence). The V gene end was trimmed by 5 bases and the J gene end by 2 bases; junction bases not matched to a gene: 5. Original handling: Scientists estimated how many nucleated cells there were by amplifying reference gene primers. The table came from immunoSEQ multiplex PCR; TCRdb's copy has only in-frame clones and leaves some out. V and J calls and clone size are those listed in that table; D and trimming were worked out from the DNA. The sample includes about 250,000 clones, approximately 83% of them seen just once.

This sequence was found in a woman under 40 who had recovered from COVID-19. Sample: PBMCs or T cells enriched from blood (not recorded which). The chain links TRBV27 to TRBJ1-5, with 8 bases matching TRBD1. Here the CDR3 DNA reads TGTGCCAGCAGTACCTCGACAGGGGGCAATCAGCCCCAGCATTTT. Residues: CASSTSTGGNQPQHF.